This is a list of T cell receptor beta chains from one sample in a study of glioma-infiltrating T cells. TCRdb recomputed calls from the multiplex PCR reads with MiXCR, one row per CDR3 protein. The table includes about 410,000 distinct CDR3 sequences, 41% detected once. Sequencing used glioma tissue, nonneoplastic brain tissue, or PBMCs (not recorded which). The receptors come from a human donor with low-grade glioma or glioblastoma, undergoing nonglioma brain surgery, or in good health (not recorded which). Each CDR3 is given with its conserved first and last residue. Each record gives: J gene, V gene, D gene, clone size, CDR3 protein, CDR3 DNA. The D gene is left open where the match is weak. Size tells how often a clone was seen (once, few, many) or the class of an expanded clone, and some rows leave it out.

J: TRBJ2-3
V: TRBV18
D: NA
size: NA
CDR3: CASSPTRDVRSTDTQYF
DNA: TGTGCCAGCTCACCAACGCGGGACGTTCGTAGCACAGATACGCAGTATTTT

J: TRBJ1-4
V: TRBV28
D: TRBD1
size: NA
CDR3: CASSPPTGNPSTNEKLFF
DNA: TGTGCCAGCAGCCCTCCGACAGGGAACCCTTCAACTAATGAAAAACTGTTTTTT

J: TRBJ2-7
V: TRBV6-1
D: TRBD2
size: few
CDR3: CASRTVRTSGYEQYF
DNA: TGTGCCAGCAGAACCGTCCGGACTAGCGGGTACGAGCAGTACTTC

J: TRBJ2-2
V: TRBV4-1
D: NA
size: NA
CDR3: CASSQGENTGELFF
DNA: TGCGCCAGCAGCCAAGGAGAGAACACCGGGGAGCTGTTTTTT

J: TRBJ2-1
V: TRBV20-1
D: NA
size: NA
CDR3: CSARDLGYHNEQFF
DNA: TGCAGTGCTAGAGATCTCGGATACCACAATGAGCAGTTCTTC

J: TRBJ2-7
V: TRBV4-1
D: TRBD2
size: NA
CDR3: CASSARLAGAYEQYF
DNA: TGCGCCAGCAGCGCAAGACTAGCGGGTGCCTACGAGCAGTACTTC

J: TRBJ2-7
V: TRBV27
D: TRBD2
size: many
CDR3: CASSTSGSSYEQYF
DNA: TGTGCCAGCAGCACTAGCGGGAGTTCCTACGAGCAGTACTTC

J: TRBJ2-3
V: TRBV6-1
D: NA
size: many
CDR3: CASSPSPGLGTDTQYF
DNA: TGTGCCAGCAGTCCCAGCCCAGGGTTGGGCACAGATACGCAGTATTTT

J: TRBJ2-2
V: TRBV5-4
D: TRBD2
size: NA
CDR3: CASSLAGGRSGELFF
DNA: TGTGCCAGCAGCTTGGCGGGAGGCCGGTCCGGGGAGCTGTTTTTT

J: TRBJ2-1
V: TRBV27
D: NA
size: many
CDR3: CASSFRAEQFF
DNA: TGTGCCAGCAGTTTCCGAGCTGAGCAGTTCTTC

J: TRBJ1-2
V: TRBV15
D: NA
size: many
CDR3: CATSRERSGATGYTF
DNA: TGTGCCACCAGCAGAGAGAGGTCAGGGGCTACTGGCTACACCTTC

J: TRBJ2-4
V: TRBV6-2/TRBV6-3
D: NA
size: NA
CDR3: CASSCGGGVAKDIQYF
DNA: TGTGCCAGCAGTTGTGGTGGAGGGGTAGCCAAAGACATTCAGTACTTC

J: TRBJ2-7
V: TRBV27
D: TRBD1
size: many
CDR3: CASSLISGQVLYEQYF
DNA: TGTGCCAGCAGTTTGATTTCGGGACAGGTTCTCTACGAGCAGTACTTC

J: TRBJ2-7
V: TRBV20-1
D: NA
size: many
CDR3: CSARIQGDSYEQYF
DNA: TGCAGTGCTAGGATACAGGGTGACTCCTACGAGCAGTACTTC

J: TRBJ2-7
V: TRBV18
D: NA
size: NA
CDR3: CANSPSVPYEQYF
DNA: TGTGCCAACTCACCCTCGGTTCCCTACGAGCAGTACTTC

J: TRBJ2-1
V: TRBV7-3
D: NA
size: few
CDR3: CASSISGPYNEQFF
DNA: TGTGCCAGCAGTATTAGCGGACCCTACAATGAGCAGTTCTTC

J: TRBJ1-3
V: TRBV4-2
D: NA
size: NA
CDR3: CASSYSGIAGGNTIYF
DNA: TGTGCCAGCAGCTACTCGGGGATCGCCGGTGGAAACACCATATATTTT

J: TRBJ2-7
V: TRBV6-5
D: TRBD2
size: few
CDR3: CASSTTSGRPYEQYF
DNA: TGTGCCAGCAGTACTACTAGCGGGAGGCCCTACGAGCAGTACTTC

J: TRBJ2-1
V: TRBV20-1
D: TRBD1
size: many
CDR3: CSASGTDYNEQFF
DNA: TGCAGTGCTAGCGGGACAGACTACAATGAGCAGTTCTTC

J: TRBJ2-1
V: TRBV4-2
D: NA
size: few
CDR3: CASSMTVLAPQGEQFF
DNA: TGTGCCAGCAGCATGACAGTCCTAGCCCCTCAGGGTGAGCAGTTCTTC

J: TRBJ2-3
V: TRBV6-1
D: NA
size: medium-sized
CDR3: CASSPPVSGSTDTQYF
DNA: TGTGCCAGCAGTCCACCCGTAAGCGGGAGCACAGATACGCAGTATTTT

J: TRBJ1-1
V: TRBV27
D: NA
size: many
CDR3: CASSLSAGNTEAFF
DNA: TGTGCCAGCAGTTTATCCGCAGGGAACACTGAAGCTTTCTTT

J: TRBJ1-2
V: TRBV4-3
D: NA
size: NA
CDR3: CASSQAPANYGYTF
DNA: TGCGCCAGCAGCCAAGCCCCAGCTAACTATGGCTACACCTTC

J: TRBJ2-7
V: TRBV28
D: NA
size: NA
CDR3: CASSFQPWGGLYEQYF
DNA: TGTGCCAGCAGTTTCCAGCCGTGGGGCGGGTTATACGAACAGTACTTC

J: TRBJ1-2
V: TRBV28
D: NA
size: many
CDR3: CASSPRTTYGAYGYTF
DNA: TGTGCCAGCAGTCCCAGGACAACCTATGGGGCTTATGGCTACACCTTC

J: TRBJ2-3
V: TRBV20-1
D: TRBD2
size: few
CDR3: CSAGLAGGTDTQYF
DNA: TGCAGTGCGGGACTAGCGGGAGGGACAGATACGCAGTATTTT

J: TRBJ2-1
V: TRBV20-1
D: TRBD1
size: NA
CDR3: CSAREDRLYDEQFF
DNA: TGCAGTGCTAGAGAGGACAGGTTATACGATGAGCAGTTCTTC

J: TRBJ2-5
V: TRBV20-1
D: TRBD2
size: few
CDR3: CSARVQLWTSQETQYF
DNA: TGCAGTGCTAGAGTCCAGCTTTGGACTAGCCAAGAGACCCAGTACTTC

J: TRBJ2-6
V: TRBV2
D: NA
size: NA
CDR3: CASSEALSRSGANVLTF
DNA: TGTGCCAGCAGTGAAGCGCTTAGTCGCTCTGGGGCCAACGTCCTGACTTTC